The rows below give T cell receptor beta chains drawn from one sample of a study of T cells in localized non-small cell lung cancer. TCRdb's table, derived via immunoSEQ multiplex PCR, lists solely in-frame clones and lacks some. The sample lists approximately 41,000 clones; about 88% were seen once. Sequenced here: peripheral blood, sampled before any cancer treatment. The origin of the receptors is a female donor of 60 years or more with stage I squamous cell lung carcinoma. The conserved cysteine and the conserved F or W are not part of the CDR3 here. Each record gives: V gene, J gene, CDR3 protein.

V: TRBV25-1; J: TRBJ2-1; CDR3: ASSEYSAGDNEQF
V: TRBV30; J: TRBJ2-6; CDR3: AWRAQVTGANVLT
V: TRBV2; J: TRBJ2-2; CDR3: ASSEADQLAGDWTGELF
V: TRBV7-2; J: TRBJ1-2; CDR3: ASSLTGAVNYGYT
V: TRBV7-6; J: TRBJ1-2; CDR3: ASSPAQGGYT
V: TRBV7-2; J: TRBJ2-7; CDR3: ASSQRTGRNNNEQY
V: TRBV28; J: TRBJ1-4; CDR3: ASSLSGQGSEKLF
V: TRBV27; J: TRBJ2-2; CDR3: ASSSPGLAGETGELF
V: TRBV10-3; J: TRBJ2-7; CDR3: AISESAQHYEQY
V: TRBV27; J: TRBJ1-4; CDR3: ASSWDRLYGKLF
V: TRBV11-3; J: TRBJ2-2; CDR3: ASSLDHERETGELF
V: TRBV9; J: TRBJ2-1; CDR3: ASSVRSGNSYNEQF
V: TRBV2; J: TRBJ1-5; CDR3: ASRGETGSNQPQH
V: TRBV5-4; J: TRBJ2-3; CDR3: ASTRDITDTQY
V: TRBV7-3; J: TRBJ2-7; CDR3: ASSTTRSYEQY
V: TRBV18; J: TRBJ2-3; CDR3: ASSSGRTQGTQY
V: TRBV11-1; J: TRBJ1-1; CDR3: ASRSGTGRTEAF
V: TRBV18; J: TRBJ2-3; CDR3: ASSPQDTQY
V: TRBV4-3; J: TRBJ2-3; CDR3: ASSQTSGKYTDTQY
V: TRBV29-1; J: TRBJ2-2; CDR3: SGSRTSVRELF
V: TRBV6-5; J: TRBJ2-7; CDR3: ASSPLSGRGEQY
V: TRBV2; J: TRBJ2-5; CDR3: ASSDHLAGPGAETQY
V: TRBV30; J: TRBJ2-4; CDR3: AFRVGHATGIQY
V: TRBV6-4; J: TRBJ2-1; CDR3: ASRPQGTNEQF
V: TRBV27; J: TRBJ2-1; CDR3: ASSRQTGVGNEQF
V: TRBV28; J: TRBJ2-5; CDR3: ASSLLQGRLETQY
V: TRBV6-5; J: TRBJ2-7; CDR3: ASSLKRGSSYEQY
V: TRBV21-1; J: TRBJ2-7; CDR3: ASCQGARYEQY
V: TRBV11-3; J: TRBJ2-3; CDR3: ASSLRLAGVENTQY